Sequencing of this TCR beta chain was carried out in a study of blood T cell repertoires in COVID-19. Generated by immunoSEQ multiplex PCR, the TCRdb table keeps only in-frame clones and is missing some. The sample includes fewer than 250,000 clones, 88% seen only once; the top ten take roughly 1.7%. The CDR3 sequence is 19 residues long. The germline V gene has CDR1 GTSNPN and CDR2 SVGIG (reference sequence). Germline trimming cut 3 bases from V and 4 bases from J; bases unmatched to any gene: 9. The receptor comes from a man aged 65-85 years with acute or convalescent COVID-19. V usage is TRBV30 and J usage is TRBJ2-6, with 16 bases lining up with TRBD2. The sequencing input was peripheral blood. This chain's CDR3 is CAWRTGTSGRATGANVLTF. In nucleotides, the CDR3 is TGTGCCTGGAGGACCGGGACTAGCGGGAGGGCCACAGGGGCCAACGTCCTGACTTTC.